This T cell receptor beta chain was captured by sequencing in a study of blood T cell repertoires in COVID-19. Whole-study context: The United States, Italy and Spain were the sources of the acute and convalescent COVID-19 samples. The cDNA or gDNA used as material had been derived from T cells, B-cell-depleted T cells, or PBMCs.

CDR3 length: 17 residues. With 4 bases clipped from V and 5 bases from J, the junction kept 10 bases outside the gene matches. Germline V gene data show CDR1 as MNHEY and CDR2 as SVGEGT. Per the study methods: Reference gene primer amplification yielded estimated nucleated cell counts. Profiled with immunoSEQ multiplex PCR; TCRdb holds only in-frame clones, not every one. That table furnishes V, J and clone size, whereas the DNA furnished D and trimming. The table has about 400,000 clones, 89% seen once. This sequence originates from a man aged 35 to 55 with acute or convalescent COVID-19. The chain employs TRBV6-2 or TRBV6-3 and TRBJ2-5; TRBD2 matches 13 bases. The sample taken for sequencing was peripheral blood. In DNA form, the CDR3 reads TGTGCCAGCAGTTTCGAACTGACTAGCGGGGGGCAGGAGACCCAGTACTTC. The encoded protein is CASSFELTSGGQETQYF.